Below are 4 T cell receptor beta chains sequenced from a single sample in a study of T-cell reconstitution after alpha-beta-depleted transplantation in children. Preparation of the TCRbeta library involved a method that used unique molecular identifiers. Via MiXCR, TCRdb re-called the PCR reads, giving one row per CDR3 protein. The sample carries some 100,000 distinct CDR3 sequences, about 16% recorded once. Here the sequenced sample was PBMCs, mostly from graft donor cells, taken 180 days after TCRalphabeta/CD19-depleted stem cell transplant. The receptor source for this set is a male patient between 2 and 10 years old who had a stem cell transplant for acute lymphoblastic leukemia, so the T cells may come from the graft donor.

This clonotype was observed a handful of times. The gene calls are TRBV6-2 or TRBV6-3 and TRBJ1-5; no clear D. Germline-derived CDR1 and CDR2 are MNHEY and SVGEGT. The CDR3 runs 15 residues. Trimming took off 2 bases at V and 0 bases at J, with 8 bases between the two ends. The CDR3 reads CASSYKRYSNQPQHF. Written as DNA, the CDR3 is TGTGCCAGCAGTTACAAGAGATATAGCAATCAGCCCCAGCATTTT.

This chain joins TRBV20-1 and TRBJ1-2, with a weak D call TRBD1 (6 bases). The V end lost 4 bases, the J end lost 8 bases, and 14 bases lay between the germline ends. The CDR3 spans 12 residues. Germline V gives CDR1 DFQATT, CDR2 SNEGSKA (reference sequence). Here the CDR3 reads CSATTGTGGYTF. The CDR3 nucleotides read TGCAGTGCTACAACAGGGACGGGCGGCTACACCTTC.

This clonotype was detected only a few times. This chain connects TRBV7-2 to TRBJ2-7; no firm D call. In germline, CDR1 is SGHTA, CDR2 FQGNSA. Trimming removed 3 bases from V and 0 bases from J, with 15 bases in between. The CDR3 consists of 16 residues. CDR3 nucleotide sequence: TGTGCCAGCAGCTTTACGGCCCAGCATTTCTCCTACGAGCAGTACTTC. Amino acids: CASSFTAQHFSYEQYF.

This clonotype was counted ten times or more. The chain is built from TRBV15 and TRBJ1-1; D unresolved. The CDR3 length is 14 residues. The V end was cut by 5 bases, the J end by 2 bases, with 12 bases between. The germline V gene encodes CDR1 LNHNV and CDR2 YYDKDF (reference sequence). The CDR3 DNA is TGTGCCACCAGCTCTCCACATAGAAACACTGAAGCTTTCTTT. The encoded protein is CATSSPHRNTEAFF.